This entry describes one T cell receptor beta chain. Its antigen is currently not known. Per-base quality was not reported, and no clone a single base away is much larger than it. CDR1 and CDR2, looked up from the germline V gene, are MDHEN and SYDVKM. The CDR3 has 12 amino acids, counting the end cysteine and phenylalanine. Only the CDR3 DNA stays, 36 bases, in frame from base 1. V has 6 bases trimmed and J has 4 bases trimmed; junction bases matching no gene number 2. The entry originates in a study of control samples from healthy donors and cancer patients (dated by TCRdb to the early 2020s). Receptors were amplified or captured by the immunoSEQ multiplex PCR assay. TCRdb mirrors the immuneACCESS table, restricted to in-frame sequences. Some clones are absent from its copies; in checked studies, under half trace to an unresolved V gene, and the reason for the others is unknown. This sample is represented by around 230,000 clones; around 94% of them were singletons. The ten largest clones capture about 1.4% of the sample.

This receptor was obtained from a man between 50 and 59 years old in good health. Sequenced: blood. The chain links TRBV28 with TRBJ2-7, and 8 junctional nucleotides match TRBD1. The nucleotide sequence is TGTGCCAGCAGCAGGACAGGGTACGAGCAGTACTTC. This sequence encodes CASSRTGYEQYF. The full variable domain, with segments outside the CDR3 supplied by the reference TRBV28 and TRBJ2-7 proteins, appears as DVKVTQSSRYLVKRTGEKVFLECVQDMDHENMFWYRQDPGLGLRLIYFSYDVKMKEKGDIPEGYSVSREKKERFSLILESASTNQTSMYLCASSRTGYEQYFGPGTRLTVT.